This passage covers 16 T cell receptor beta chains from one sample sequenced in a study of shared clonotypes between healthy human individuals. Assay: immunoSEQ multiplex PCR; the TCRdb copy retains only in-frame clones and omits some. Here the sample spans about 2.2 million clones, roughly 93% being singletons. In the naive CD8 group, cells lacked CD45RO and were positively selected for CCR7, so terminally differentiated effector memory CD45RA+ cells were left out. Sequencing used naive CD8+ T cells from PBMCs. These receptors were collected from a man younger than 30 in good health. Some clones in this sample may be carry-over from other donors' samples.

The rearrangement joins TRBV28 to TRBJ1-2; D is uncertain. Germline V CDR1 and CDR2: MDHEN, SYDVKM. Trimming pared 3 bases from V and 4 bases from J, leaving 12 bases between. This CDR3 comprises 14 residues. This CDR3 is CASSFSPTSYGYTF. The CDR3 nucleotides read TGTGCCAGCAGTTTCAGTCCGACCAGCTATGGCTACACCTTC.

Only one count was recorded for this clone. This sample also contains other DNA sequences that code for the same CDR3. The J gene is TRBJ2-7, the V gene TRBV27; D could derive from TRBD1 or TRBD2 (5 bases each). The CDR3 loop spans 13 amino acids. Per the germline V gene, CDR1 is MNHEY and CDR2 is SMNVEV (reference sequence). Trimming removed 5 bases from V and 2 bases from J, with 10 bases in between. For the CDR3, the DNA is TGTGCCAGCAGTGTGGGACCGACCTACGAGCAGTACTTC. Translation: CASSVGPTYEQYF.

The chain has TRBV5-1 and TRBJ2-7, with D possibly being TRBD1 (5 bases). The CDR3 is made up of 11 amino acids. Germline V CDR1 and CDR2: SGHRS, YFSETQ. The V end lost 6 bases, the J end lost 5 bases, and 9 bases lay between the germline ends. The CDR3 reads CASTQGNEQYF. The CDR3 coding sequence is TGCGCCAGCACCCAGGGTAACGAGCAGTACTTC.

This clone was counted once. The chain links TRBV19 to TRBJ2-7; possible D gene TRBD2, 5 bases. The CDR3 runs to 14 residues. Germline-derived CDR1 and CDR2 are LNHDA and SQIVND (reference sequence). V lost 5 bases, J lost 2 bases, and 13 bases lay in between. CDR3: CASSGVGVTYEQYF. As DNA, the CDR3 is TGTGCCAGTAGTGGTGTCGGGGTCACCTACGAGCAGTACTTC.

The chain carries TRBV7-2 and TRBJ2-1, with a possible D match to TRBD1 (5 bases). The CDR3 runs to 12 residues. The ends were cut back, 5 bases at V and 7 bases at J, with 9 bases in the middle. Germline-derived CDR1 and CDR2 are SGHTA and FQGNSA. CDR3 loop: CASSTPGNEQFF. As DNA, the CDR3 is TGTGCCAGCAGCACACCAGGGAATGAGCAGTTCTTC.

This rearrangement joins TRBV4-2 to TRBJ2-7, with D uncertain. CDR3 length equals 16 residues. CDR1 LGHNA and CDR2 YNFKEQ come from the germline V gene. The V and J ends lost 3 bases and 0 bases respectively, with 15 bases between them. The CDR3 loop reads CASSHQSYYSSYEQYF. CDR3 nucleotide sequence: TGTGCCAGCAGCCATCAAAGTTATTATAGCTCCTACGAGCAGTACTTC.

This rearrangement joins TRBV28 to TRBJ2-3; TRBD2 agrees at 11 bases. Germline lookup yields CDR1 MDHEN and CDR2 SYDVKM. The junction had 5 bases not matched to a gene; V was cut back by 2 bases and J by 1 base. The CDR3 runs to 17 residues. The CDR3 DNA reads TGTGCCAGCAGTTTAGAGACTAGCGGGACCCGCACAGATACGCAGTATTTT. This codes for CASSLETSGTRTDTQYF.

There are a few counts of this clone. The CDR3 reads CATSRQLPEKLFF. The CDR3 DNA reads as TGTGCCACCAGCCGACAGTTGCCTGAAAAACTGTTTTTT. The gene calls are TRBV15 and TRBJ1-4; the D gene is possibly TRBD1 (5 bases). V lost 5 bases to trimming and J lost 7 bases, with 11 bases between them. CDR1 is LNHNV, CDR2 YYDKDF, per germline (reference sequence). The CDR3 is made up of 13 amino acids.

The chain couples TRBV5-1 to TRBJ2-1; possible D gene TRBD1, 6 bases. From germline, CDR1 is SGHRS and CDR2 YFSETQ. This CDR3 comprises 16 residues. The germline V and J ends were trimmed by 0 bases and 3 bases, with 13 bases remaining between them. As DNA, the CDR3 is TGCGCCAGCAGCTTGGGCAGGGGCGGAAACTACAATGAGCAGTTCTTC. Protein sequence: CASSLGRGGNYNEQFF.

V usage is TRBV5-1 and J usage is TRBJ1-3; D gene uncertain. The V end lost 2 bases, the J end lost 0 bases, and 9 bases lay between the germline ends. Germline-derived CDR1 and CDR2 are SGHRS and YFSETQ. The CDR3 has 15 amino acids. The CDR3 loop reads CASSFGEDSGNTIYF. In DNA, the CDR3 is TGCGCCAGCAGCTTCGGGGAAGACTCTGGAAACACCATATATTTT.

This clone turned up a few times. The chain combines TRBV7-9 with TRBJ2-7, with 9 positions matching TRBD2. The CDR3 consists of 14 residues. The V segment lost 2 bases and the J segment 3 bases; nucleotides outside the gene matches: 2. CDR1 is SEHNR, CDR2 FQNEAQ, per germline (reference sequence). CDR3 residues: CASSLPSGNYEQYF. CDR3 bases: TGTGCCAGCAGCTTACCTAGCGGGAACTACGAGCAGTACTTC.

V usage is TRBV5-1 and J usage is TRBJ1-2, with D maybe TRBD1 (6 bases). The CDR3 totals 15 residues. Germline values: CDR1 SGHRS, CDR2 YFSETQ. Deletions cut 6 bases from V and 2 bases from J, with 17 bases between. CDR3 protein: CASTLLGGGNYGYTF. As DNA, the CDR3 is TGCGCCAGCACCCTACTTGGGGGCGGAAACTATGGCTACACCTTC.

This chain links TRBV28 with TRBJ2-7; D not resolved. CDR3 length: 12 amino acids. With 3 bases removed from V and 7 bases from J, the gap between germline ends came to 10 bases. CDR1 MDHEN and CDR2 SYDVKM come from the germline V gene. The CDR3 DNA reads as TGTGCCAGCAGTTTGGTGGCTTTAGAGCAGTACTTC. It is translated as CASSLVALEQYF. Supplemented by reference TRBV28 and TRBJ2-7, the full variable domain reads DVKVTQSSRYLVKRTGEKVFLECVQDMDHENMFWYRQDPGLGLRLIYFSYDVKMKEKGDIPEGYSVSREKKERFSLILESASTNQTSMYLCASSLVALEQYFGPGTRLTVT.

V is TRBV14 and J is TRBJ2-7, with D maybe TRBD1 (5 bases). The CDR3 is 13 amino acids. The germline V and J ends were trimmed by 5 bases and 3 bases, with 11 bases remaining between them. CDR1 is SGHDN and CDR2 is FVKESK in the germline V gene. CDR3 loop: CASSRAGNYEQYF. The CDR3 nucleotides read TGTGCCAGCAGCAGAGCAGGGAACTACGAGCAGTACTTC.

Details on this clone: This likely comes from a read error, as the CDR3 has no conserved phenylalanine or tryptophan at its end. The chain has TRBV27 and TRBJ2-7; 8 nucleotides align to TRBD1. The CDR3 covers 15 residues. Germline loops: CDR1 MNHEY, CDR2 SMNVEV (reference sequence). The junction had 6 bases not matched to a gene; V was cut back by 2 bases and J by 3 bases. The CDR3 loop is CASSLILGQDYEQYL. CDR3 sequence (DNA): TGTGCCAGCAGTTTAATCTTGGGACAGGACTACGAGCAGTACCTC.

This chain joins TRBV28 and TRBJ2-1; 9 nucleotides match TRBD2. CDR1 and CDR2 (germline): MDHEN, SYDVKM. The CDR3 length is 17 residues. V shed 3 bases and J 10 bases; nucleotides not matched to a gene: 16. CDR3 bases: TGTGCCAGCAGTTTCCAGTCAGCGGGAGGAAGGATCCGCGAGCAGTTCTTC. Protein product: CASSFQSAGGRIREQFF.